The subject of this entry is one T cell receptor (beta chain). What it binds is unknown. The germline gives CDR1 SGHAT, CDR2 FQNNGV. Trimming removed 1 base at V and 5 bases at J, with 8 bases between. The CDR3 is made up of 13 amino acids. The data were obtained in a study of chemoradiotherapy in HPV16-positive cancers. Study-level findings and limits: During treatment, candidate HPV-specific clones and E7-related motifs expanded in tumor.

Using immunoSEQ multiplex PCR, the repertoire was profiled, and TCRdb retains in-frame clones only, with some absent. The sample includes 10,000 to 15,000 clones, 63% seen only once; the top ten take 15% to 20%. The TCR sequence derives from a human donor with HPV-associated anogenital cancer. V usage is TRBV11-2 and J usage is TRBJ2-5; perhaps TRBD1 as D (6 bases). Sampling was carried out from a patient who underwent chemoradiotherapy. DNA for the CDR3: TGTGCCAGCAGCTTAGGAGGGGGTGAGACCCAGTACTTC. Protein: CASSLGGGETQYF.